Reported below is one TCR beta chain. All patients relapsed after autologous stem cell transplantation, and brentuximab vedotin exposure varied. This table comes from immunoSEQ multiplex PCR, and its TCRdb copy is limited to in-frame clones, with some not included. The sample lists more than 90,000 clones; 75% to 85% were seen once. The sample belongs to a study of PD-1 blockade in classical Hodgkin lymphoma. The CDR3 has 16 residues. Trimming shortened V by 5 bases and J by 1 base, and 16 bases separated the two germline ends. Germline lookup yields CDR1 SGHVS and CDR2 FQNEAQ. The sample was peripheral blood mononuclear cells (PBMCs), taken before the second cycle of nivolumab. The sequence derives from a human donor with classical Hodgkin lymphoma. The rearrangement links TRBV7-8 to TRBJ2-3; D gene unclear. In DNA form, the CDR3 reads TGTGCCAGCAGCCCTTTAGTAGCCCCCGGCACAGATACGCAGTATTTT. Amino acid sequence: CASSPLVAPGTDTQYF. Drawing the rest from reference TRBV7-8 and TRBJ2-3, the complete variable domain is GAGVSQSPRYKVAKRGQDVALRCDPISGHVSLFWYQQALGQGPEFLTYFQNEAQLDKSGLPSDRFFAERPEGSVSTLKIQRTQQEDSAVYLCASSPLVAPGTDTQYFGPGTRLTVL.